The rows below give T cell receptor beta chains drawn from one sample of a study of early T cells in non-severe SARS-CoV-2 infection. TCRdb independently ran MiXCR on the 5' RACE reads; one entry per CDR3 protein. The repertoire holds some 110,000 distinct CDR3 sequences, approximately 15% seen once, with 21% in the top ten. Sequenced: whole blood. Receptors were obtained from an adult who was a healthcare worker with PCR-confirmed SARS-CoV-2 infection or an uninfected control (not recorded which). Each CDR3 is given with its conserved first and last residue. D genes are given only for firm matches. The listing skips clone size in some rows; elsewhere it reads once, few, many or a size class.

D: NA; V: TRBV27; J: TRBJ2-1; size: few; CDR3: CASSLRDYDEQFF; DNA: TGTGCCAGCAGTCTCCGAGACTACGATGAGCAGTTCTTC
D: NA; V: TRBV19; J: TRBJ1-2; size: few; CDR3: CASTTGGFGGYTF; DNA: TGTGCCAGTACAACAGGCGGTTTTGGAGGCTACACCTTC
D: TRBD2; V: TRBV6-1; J: TRBJ2-3; size: NA; CDR3: CASSYVSGVSTDTQYF; DNA: TGTGCCAGCAGTTACGTTAGCGGGGTTAGCACAGATACGCAGTATTTT
D: NA; V: TRBV10-1; J: TRBJ2-2; size: many; CDR3: CASSDGFTGELFF; DNA: TGCGCCAGCAGTGATGGCTTCACCGGGGAGCTGTTTTTT
D: NA; V: TRBV7-9; J: TRBJ2-5; size: many; CDR3: CASSSGGRMTQYF; DNA: TGTGCCAGCAGCTCCGGAGGCAGAATGACCCAGTACTTC
D: NA; V: TRBV4-1; J: TRBJ1-2; size: many; CDR3: CASSQVLRANYGYTF; DNA: TGCGCCAGCAGCCAAGTCCTGCGAGCTAACTATGGCTACACCTTC
D: NA; V: TRBV2; J: TRBJ1-5; size: NA; CDR3: CASSEWGASNQPQHF; DNA: TGTGCCAGCAGTGAATGGGGTGCCAGCAATCAGCCCCAGCATTTT
D: TRBD2; V: TRBV5-4; J: TRBJ2-3; size: few; CDR3: CASSFGGGEDTQYF; DNA: TGTGCCAGCAGCTTCGGCGGGGGGGAAGATACGCAGTATTTT
D: TRBD1; V: TRBV20-1; J: TRBJ2-2; size: few; CDR3: CSANNPGQYTGELFF; DNA: TGCAGTGCTAATAACCCGGGACAGTACACCGGGGAGCTGTTTTTT
D: TRBD1; V: TRBV15; J: TRBJ2-1; size: few; CDR3: CATSSPGTGGWDEQFF; DNA: TGTGCCACCAGCAGCCCCGGGACAGGGGGCTGGGATGAGCAGTTCTTC
D: NA; V: TRBV12-3/TRBV12-4; J: TRBJ2-1; size: few; CDR3: CASSRRGIQSNEQFF; DNA: TGTGCCAGCAGCCGCAGGGGAATCCAATCCAATGAGCAGTTCTTC
D: NA; V: TRBV5-1; J: TRBJ2-3; size: few; CDR3: CASSLGDITDTQYF; DNA: TGCGCCAGCAGCTTGGGCGACATCACAGATACGCAGTATTTT
D: NA; V: TRBV12-3/TRBV12-4; J: TRBJ1-2; size: many; CDR3: CASSRGRVNYGYTF; DNA: TGTGCCAGCAGCCGCGGACGGGTTAACTATGGCTACACCTTC
D: NA; V: TRBV5-1; J: TRBJ2-2; size: few; CDR3: CASTEQGLTGELFF; DNA: TGCGCCAGCACCGAACAAGGGTTAACCGGGGAGCTGTTTTTT
D: NA; V: TRBV7-8; J: TRBJ1-1; size: many; CDR3: CASSLGATNTEAFF; DNA: TGTGCCAGCAGCTTGGGGGCTACGAACACTGAAGCTTTCTTT
D: NA; V: TRBV3-1; J: TRBJ2-1; size: NA; CDR3: CASSQILGTGNEQFF; DNA: TGTGCCAGCAGCCAAATTTTGGGGACCGGTAATGAGCAGTTCTTC
D: NA; V: TRBV7-2; J: TRBJ2-5; size: NA; CDR3: CASSPTPLETQYF; DNA: TGTGCCAGCAGCCCTACCCCCCTCGAGACCCAGTACTTC
D: TRBD2; V: TRBV20-1; J: TRBJ2-1; size: NA; CDR3: CSAGLAGAYNEQFF; DNA: TGCAGTGCAGGACTAGCGGGGGCCTACAATGAGCAGTTCTTC
D: NA; V: TRBV20-1; J: TRBJ2-5; size: few; CDR3: CSVPGLVETQYF; DNA: TGCAGTGTTCCGGGACTTGTGGAGACCCAGTACTTC
D: TRBD2; V: TRBV20-1; J: TRBJ2-5; size: few; CDR3: CSARRASGAQETQYF; DNA: TGCAGTGCTAGGCGGGCTAGCGGTGCCCAAGAGACCCAGTACTTC
D: NA; V: TRBV3-1; J: TRBJ1-3; size: NA; CDR3: CASSQVQGHGENTIYF; DNA: TGTGCCAGCAGCCAAGTCCAAGGGCATGGGGAAAACACCATATATTTT
D: NA; V: TRBV18; J: TRBJ2-2; size: few; CDR3: CASSPMSGEGAGELFF; DNA: TGTGCCAGCTCACCAATGAGCGGAGAGGGGGCCGGGGAGCTGTTTTTT
D: NA; V: TRBV30; J: TRBJ1-1; size: NA; CDR3: CAFLTGTEAFF; DNA: TGTGCCTTCCTCACGGGGACTGAAGCTTTCTTT
D: NA; V: TRBV20-1; J: TRBJ2-3; size: NA; CDR3: CSASKWMTSTDTQYF; DNA: TGCAGTGCTAGCAAGTGGATGACTAGCACAGATACGCAGTATTTT
D: NA; V: TRBV9; J: TRBJ1-1; size: NA; CDR3: CASSVGINTEAFF; DNA: TGTGCCAGCAGCGTAGGGATAAACACTGAAGCTTTCTTT
D: TRBD2; V: TRBV15; J: TRBJ2-1; size: NA; CDR3: CATSKGTSRPYNEQFF; DNA: TGTGCCACCAGCAAAGGGACTAGCCGACCCTACAATGAGCAGTTCTTC
D: NA; V: TRBV18; J: TRBJ2-5; size: NA; CDR3: CASSPAGNPGETQYF; DNA: TGTGCCAGCTCACCGGCCGGAAACCCCGGGGAGACCCAGTACTTC
D: NA; V: TRBV27; J: TRBJ1-3; size: NA; CDR3: CASSLQGISGNTIYF; DNA: TGTGCCAGCAGTCTTCAGGGAATCTCTGGAAACACCATATATTTT
D: NA; V: TRBV13; J: TRBJ1-2; size: NA; CDR3: CASSLGKHGYTF; DNA: TGTGCCAGCAGCTTAGGAAAGCATGGCTACACCTTC
D: TRBD1; V: TRBV10-3; J: TRBJ2-1; size: NA; CDR3: CAISESRGGFSYNEQFF; DNA: TGTGCCATCAGTGAGTCGAGAGGGGGCTTCTCCTACAATGAGCAGTTCTTC
D: TRBD2; V: TRBV7-9; J: TRBJ2-1; size: many; CDR3: CASKTSSGGLYNEQFF; DNA: TGTGCCAGCAAGACCTCTAGCGGGGGGCTGTACAATGAGCAGTTCTTC
D: NA; V: TRBV5-1; J: TRBJ2-1; size: NA; CDR3: CASSLVGSGNNEQFF; DNA: TGCGCCAGCAGCTTGGTGGGTAGCGGTAACAATGAGCAGTTCTTC
D: NA; V: TRBV7-9; J: TRBJ1-6; size: few; CDR3: CASSPRRLGGDSPLHF; DNA: TGTGCCAGCAGCCCCAGACGGTTGGGGGGGGATTCACCCCTCCACTTT
D: NA; V: TRBV27; J: TRBJ2-3; size: many; CDR3: CASSLSSYGTDTQYF; DNA: TGTGCCAGCAGTTTATCTTCCTACGGCACAGATACGCAGTATTTT
D: NA; V: TRBV6-1; J: TRBJ1-1; size: NA; CDR3: CASIRERTEAFF; DNA: TGTGCCAGCATCAGGGAACGGACTGAAGCTTTCTTT
D: NA; V: TRBV6-5; J: TRBJ2-3; size: NA; CDR3: CASSGQSDTQYF; DNA: TGTGCCAGCAGCGGACAGTCAGATACGCAGTATTTT
D: NA; V: TRBV29-1; J: TRBJ2-1; size: NA; CDR3: CSVGHEQFF; DNA: TGCAGCGTTGGGCACGAGCAGTTCTTC
D: TRBD1; V: TRBV6-6; J: TRBJ1-1; size: NA; CDR3: CASSYGQGNTEAFF; DNA: TGTGCCAGCAGTTACGGACAGGGTAACACTGAAGCTTTCTTT
D: NA; V: TRBV2; J: TRBJ2-4; size: NA; CDR3: CASTLSVGQNIQYF; DNA: TGTGCCAGCACTCTGTCCGTGGGGCAAAACATTCAGTACTTC
D: NA; V: TRBV29-1; J: TRBJ2-7; size: NA; CDR3: CSVSPFARSYEQYF; DNA: TGCAGCGTCTCCCCCTTCGCACGCTCCTACGAGCAGTACTTC
D: TRBD2; V: TRBV4-2; J: TRBJ2-2; size: NA; CDR3: CASSQELARSHTGELFF; DNA: TGTGCCAGCAGCCAAGAACTAGCGAGAAGCCACACCGGGGAGCTGTTTTTT
D: NA; V: TRBV19; J: TRBJ1-5; size: many; CDR3: CASSNLRGGGGNQPQHF; DNA: TGTGCCAGTAGTAACCTTCGCGGGGGCGGCGGCAATCAGCCCCAGCATTTT
D: TRBD1; V: TRBV6-1; J: TRBJ2-3; size: NA; CDR3: CASSGGTGIIDTQYF; DNA: TGTGCCAGCAGTGGGGGGACAGGGATAATAGATACGCAGTATTTT
D: NA; V: TRBV5-1; J: TRBJ2-5; size: NA; CDR3: CASSSAGEETQYF; DNA: TGCGCCAGCAGCTCGGCAGGGGAAGAGACCCAGTACTTC
D: TRBD1; V: TRBV12-3/TRBV12-4; J: TRBJ1-5; size: NA; CDR3: CASSPGGATQHF; DNA: TGTGCCAGCAGTCCAGGGGGCGCGACCCAGCATTTT
D: NA; V: TRBV19; J: TRBJ1-6; size: few; CDR3: CASTPGLRDTLHF; DNA: TGTGCCAGTACCCCGGGACTCCGTGACACCCTCCACTTT
D: NA; V: TRBV12-3/TRBV12-4; J: TRBJ2-3; size: NA; CDR3: CASSFQYTDTQYF; DNA: TGTGCCAGCAGTTTCCAATACACAGATACGCAGTATTTT
D: TRBD1; V: TRBV20-1; J: TRBJ2-4; size: few; CDR3: CSASPGTGGQAKNIQYF; DNA: TGCAGTGCTTCTCCCGGGACAGGGGGCCAGGCCAAAAACATTCAGTACTTC
D: TRBD1; V: TRBV7-6; J: TRBJ1-1; size: NA; CDR3: CASSLETGGTTEAFF; DNA: TGTGCCAGCAGCTTAGAGACAGGGGGCACCACTGAAGCTTTCTTT
D: NA; V: TRBV29-1; J: TRBJ1-6; size: NA; CDR3: CSVRDGSRNSPLHF; DNA: TGCAGCGTACGGGACGGCTCACGTAATTCACCCCTCCACTTT
D: NA; V: TRBV12-3/TRBV12-4; J: TRBJ1-2; size: many; CDR3: CASSSVGLGYTF; DNA: TGTGCCAGCAGTTCCGTCGGGCTCGGCTACACCTTC
D: TRBD1; V: TRBV6-1; J: TRBJ1-1; size: few; CDR3: CASKGAGGETFF; DNA: TGTGCCAGCAAAGGGGCAGGGGGCGAGACTTTCTTT
D: NA; V: TRBV12-3/TRBV12-4; J: TRBJ1-1; size: once; CDR3: CASSLGLSRAFF; DNA: TGTGCCAGCAGTTTGGGGCTCTCGAGAGCTTTCTTT
D: TRBD1; V: TRBV2; J: TRBJ1-1; size: NA; CDR3: CASRAGQGGPEAFF; DNA: TGTGCCAGCAGGGCCGGGCAGGGGGGACCTGAAGCTTTCTTT
D: NA; V: TRBV7-9; J: TRBJ1-6; size: few; CDR3: CASSSGGDNSPLHF; DNA: TGTGCCAGCAGCTCCGGAGGGGATAATTCACCCCTCCACTTT
D: TRBD2; V: TRBV18; J: TRBJ2-2; size: few; CDR3: CARITTSGGNTGELFF; DNA: TGTGCCAGAATCACCACCAGCGGGGGTAACACCGGGGAGCTGTTTTTT
D: NA; V: TRBV30; J: TRBJ2-1; size: NA; CDR3: CAGSLTIGGEQFF; DNA: TGTGCCGGGAGCCTCACCATCGGGGGTGAGCAGTTCTTC
D: TRBD2; V: TRBV20-1; J: TRBJ2-5; size: NA; CDR3: CSVAGRETQYF; DNA: TGCAGTGTAGCGGGGCGAGAGACCCAGTACTTC